This T cell receptor beta chain is from a study of Graves' ophthalmopathy and Graves' hyperthyroidism. No donor had other autoimmune disease, uncontrolled infection, pregnancy or lactation. A roughly 9.3 ml volume of fresh peripheral blood provided the PBMCs. Germline V gene sequence: CDR1 SGHRS, CDR2 YFSETQ. The CDR3 runs 16 residues. Trimming removed 5 bases from V and 7 bases from J, with 19 bases in between. Amplification targeted the TCR beta CDR3 regions, with RNA transcripts as the source material. The library came from an HTBI-primed first-round RT-PCR and a second-round multiplex PCR. MiXCR was run by TCRdb on the multiplex PCR reads, yielding one entry per CDR3 protein. Among 600,000 to 700,000 distinct CDR3 sequences listed, over 40% were seen once. This clonotype was detected ten times or more.

This sequence joins TRBV5-1 and TRBJ1-6; no definite D call. The sample was peripheral blood. The sequence derives from an adult man with Graves' ophthalmopathy. The CDR3 here is CASSLGEGRKNSPLHF. CDR3 sequence (DNA): TGCGCCAGCAGTCTCGGGGAGGGCAGAAAAAATTCACCCCTCCACTTT. Variable domain in full (rest from reference TRBV5-1 and TRBJ1-6): KAGVTQTPRYLIKTRGQQVTLSCSPISGHRSVSWYQQTPGQGLQFLFEYFSETQRNKGNFPGRFSGRQFSNSRSEMNVSTLELGDSALYLCASSLGEGRKNSPLHFGNGTRLTVT.